The clone carrying this T cell receptor (beta chain) was seen a few times. Its antigen remains unknown. Deletions cut 4 bases from V and 9 bases from J, with 16 bases between. The CDR3 contains 14 residues. A process of 5'RACE template switching, which added a universal primer site and UMIs, was used to make TCR cDNA. TCRdb reprocessed the 5' RACE reads with MiXCR, giving one entry per CDR3 protein. The data show about 320,000 distinct CDR3 sequences, roughly 4.3% seen once. This sample was included in a study of T cells after yellow fever vaccination. Study overall: Preparation of fractions with low cell numbers was performed using SMART-Seq v4 Ultra Low Input. Whole-study findings and limits: FACS-sorted repertoires could contain abundant clonotypes contaminating from the bulk population. Relatively few clonotypes were ones that appeared in both CD4 and CD8 compartments.

The sequencing here drew on PBMCs, taken 15 days after the yellow fever booster vaccination. This TCR was recovered from a man younger than 35 who received the YFV17D yellow fever vaccine. V gene TRBV12-3 or TRBV12-4 combines with J gene TRBJ1-5; D is ambiguous. CDR3 protein: CASSSLGGQSPQHF. The CDR3 DNA reads TGTGCCAGCAGTTCGTTAGGTGGGCAGTCGCCCCAGCATTTT.